This T cell receptor (beta chain) was sequenced for a study of T cell repertoires in cytomegalovirus infection. Study-wide context: The public TCR beta signatures pointed to both CMV infection and matching HLA type.

This clonotype was detected a few times. Its antigen is as yet unknown. Regarding the study as a whole: It was HLA-C-restricted CMV-specific TCR beta clonotypes that dominated the response ex vivo.

TCRdb processed the reads anew with MiXCR; each CDR3 protein has one entry. The table has 450,000 to 550,000 distinct CDR3 sequences, roughly 42% seen once; the top ten hold around two fifths. The sequence derives from a human donor in good health (CMV status not recorded). Some clones in this sample may be carry-over from other donors' samples. The material was cultured PBMCs, obtained from culture after CMV antigen stimulation.

CDR3: CASSLVMAEGSPLHF. The CDR3 DNA is TGTGCCAGCAGCTTAGTCATGGCGGAAGGTTCACCCCTCCACTTT. The V gene is TRBV7-2, the J gene TRBJ1-6; D unresolved. CDR3 size: 15 residues. Trimming shortened V by 1 base and J by 9 bases, and 13 bases separated the two germline ends. Germline V CDR1 and CDR2: SGHTA, FQGNSA.